This TCR beta chain was recovered during a study of blood T cell repertoires in COVID-19. Overall study context: The study drew acute and convalescent COVID-19 samples from the United States, Italy and Spain. From T cells, B-cell-depleted T cells, or PBMCs came the material, which was cDNA or gDNA.

In the study's own analysis: Estimation of nucleated cell counts relied on the amplification of reference gene primers. Clones were read by immunoSEQ multiplex PCR, and TCRdb kept only the in-frame ones, dropping some. V, J and clone size are those of that table, while D and trimming were read from the DNA. The sample has about 180,000 clones, less than 85% seen once; the top ten hold roughly 7%. The V gene lost 11 bases and the J gene lost 2 bases, with 17 bases spanning the gap. The germline V gene encodes CDR1 LGHDT and CDR2 YNNKEL (reference sequence). CDR3 size: 14 residues. The sequence was collected from a human donor in a cohort sampled during active COVID-19. The chain recombines TRBV3-1 (or the pseudogene TRBV3-2) with TRBJ2-3; perhaps TRBD2 as D (7 bases). The sample consisted of peripheral blood. CDR3 amino acids: CAVTERDNTDTQYF. The CDR3 DNA sequence: TGTGCCGTAACGGAGCGGGACAACACAGATACGCAGTATTTT.